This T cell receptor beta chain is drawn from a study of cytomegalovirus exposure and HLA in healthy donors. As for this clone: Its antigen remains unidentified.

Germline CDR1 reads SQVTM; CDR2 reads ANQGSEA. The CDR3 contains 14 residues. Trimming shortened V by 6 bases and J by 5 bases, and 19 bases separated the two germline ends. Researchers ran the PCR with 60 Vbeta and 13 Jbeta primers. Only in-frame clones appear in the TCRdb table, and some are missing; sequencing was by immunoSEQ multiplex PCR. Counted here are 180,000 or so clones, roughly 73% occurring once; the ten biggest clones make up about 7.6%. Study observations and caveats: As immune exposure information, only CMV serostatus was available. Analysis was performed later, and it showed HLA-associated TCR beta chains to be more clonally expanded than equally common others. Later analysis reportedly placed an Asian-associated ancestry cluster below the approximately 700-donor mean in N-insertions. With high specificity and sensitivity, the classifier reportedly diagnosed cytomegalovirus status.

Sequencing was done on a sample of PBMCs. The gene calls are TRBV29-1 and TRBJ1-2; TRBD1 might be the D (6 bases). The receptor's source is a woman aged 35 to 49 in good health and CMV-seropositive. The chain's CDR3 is CSVQQGFATYGYTF. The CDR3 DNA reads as TGCAGCGTCCAGCAGGGGTTTGCCACATATGGCTACACCTTC.